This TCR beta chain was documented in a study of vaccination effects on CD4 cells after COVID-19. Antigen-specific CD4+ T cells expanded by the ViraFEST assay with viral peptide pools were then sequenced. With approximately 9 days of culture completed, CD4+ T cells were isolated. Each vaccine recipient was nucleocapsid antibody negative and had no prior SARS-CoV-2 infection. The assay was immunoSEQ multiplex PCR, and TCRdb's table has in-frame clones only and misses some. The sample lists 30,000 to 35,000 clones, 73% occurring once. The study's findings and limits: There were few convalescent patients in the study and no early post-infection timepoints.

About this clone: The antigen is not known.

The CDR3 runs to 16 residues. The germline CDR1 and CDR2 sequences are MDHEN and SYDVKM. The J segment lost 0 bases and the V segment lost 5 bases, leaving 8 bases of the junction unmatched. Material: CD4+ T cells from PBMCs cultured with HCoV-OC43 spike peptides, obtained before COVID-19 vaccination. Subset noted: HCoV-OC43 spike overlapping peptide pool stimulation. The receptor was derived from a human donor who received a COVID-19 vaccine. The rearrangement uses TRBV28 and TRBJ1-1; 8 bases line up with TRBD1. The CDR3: CASSPRLRGLNTEAFF. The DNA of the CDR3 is TGTGCCAGCAGTCCCAGACTCAGGGGGCTGAACACTGAAGCTTTCTTT. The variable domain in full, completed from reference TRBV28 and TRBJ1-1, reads DVKVTQSSRYLVKRTGEKVFLECVQDMDHENMFWYRQDPGLGLRLIYFSYDVKMKEKGDIPEGYSVSREKKERFSLILESASTNQTSMYLCASSPRLRGLNTEAFFGQGTRLTVV.